This TCR beta chain appears in the sequencing data of a study of cytomegalovirus exposure and HLA in healthy donors. Study-level results: A likely sequencing artifact accounted for one observed cluster of highly shared sequence variants.

Primers included in the PCR were 60 Vbeta and 13 Jbeta primers. The method was immunoSEQ multiplex PCR; TCRdb's version includes in-frame clones alone and lacks a portion of them. The table includes approximately 110,000 clones, 79% detected once. Trimming shortened V by 6 bases and J by 5 bases, and 14 bases separated the two germline ends. CDR1 and CDR2 from the germline V gene are WNHNN and SYGVQD (reference sequence). The CDR3 covers 14 residues. Comments on this clone: The antigen remains undetermined.

Sequenced input: PBMCs. The sequence came from a woman between 40 and 50 years old in good health and CMV-seronegative. The rearrangement uses TRBV10-1 and TRBJ2-1, with D possibly TRBD2 on 6 matching bases. The DNA of the CDR3 is TGCGCCAGCAGGGTCGGGAGATTCGACAATGAGCAGTTCTTC. Its translation: CASRVGRFDNEQFF.